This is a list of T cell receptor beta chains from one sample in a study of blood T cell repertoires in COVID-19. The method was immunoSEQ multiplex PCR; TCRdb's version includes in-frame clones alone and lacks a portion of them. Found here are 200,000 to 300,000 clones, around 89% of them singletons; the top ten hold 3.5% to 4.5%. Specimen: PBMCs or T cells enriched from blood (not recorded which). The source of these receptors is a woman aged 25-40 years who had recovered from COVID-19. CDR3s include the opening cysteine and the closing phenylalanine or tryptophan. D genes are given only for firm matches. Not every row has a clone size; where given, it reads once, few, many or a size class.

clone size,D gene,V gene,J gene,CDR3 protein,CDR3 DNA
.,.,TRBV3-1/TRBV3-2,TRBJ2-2,CASSLATRGSNTGELFF,TGTGCCAGCAGCCTAGCGACTCGTGGGTCGAACACCGGGGAGCTGTTTTTT
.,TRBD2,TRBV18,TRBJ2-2,CASSPSGSTGELFF,TGTGCCAGCTCACCTAGCGGGAGCACCGGGGAGCTGTTTTTT
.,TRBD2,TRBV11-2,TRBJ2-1,CASNILAGGPYNEQFF,TGTGCCAGCAACATACTAGCGGGAGGACCCTACAATGAGCAGTTCTTC
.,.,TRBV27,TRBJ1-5,CASSPGGQPQHF,TGTGCCAGCAGTCCCGGGGGTCAGCCCCAGCATTTT
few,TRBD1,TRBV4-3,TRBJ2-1,CASSLTPGQGLDNEQFF,TGCGCCAGCAGCCTTACTCCGGGACAGGGATTGGACAATGAGCAGTTCTTC
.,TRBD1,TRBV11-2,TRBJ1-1,CAVAPPDRVGAFF,TGTGCCGTTGCCCCCCCGGACAGGGTAGGCGCTTTCTTT
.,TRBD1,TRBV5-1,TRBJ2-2,CASSSGQYFTNTGELFF,TGCGCCAGCAGCTCGGGACAGTACTTTACCAACACCGGGGAGCTGTTTTTT
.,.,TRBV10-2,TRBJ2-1,CASSSNREPYNEQFF,TGCGCCAGCAGCTCCAACAGGGAGCCGTACAATGAGCAGTTCTTC
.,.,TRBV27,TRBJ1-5,CASSFEGLSNQPQHF,TGTGCCAGCAGTTTTGAGGGCCTGAGCAATCAGCCCCAGCATTTT
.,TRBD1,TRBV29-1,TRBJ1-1,CSVGQGVRTNNMNTEAFF,TGCAGCGTTGGACAGGGGGTCCGCACCAACAACATGAACACTGAAGCTTTCTTT
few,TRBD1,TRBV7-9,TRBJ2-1,CASSLARTGVNEQFF,TGTGCCAGCAGCTTAGCGAGAACAGGGGTAAATGAGCAGTTCTTC
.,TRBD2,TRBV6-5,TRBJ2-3,CASGSGGLYTDTQYF,TGTGCCAGCGGGAGCGGGGGGTTGTACACAGATACGCAGTATTTT
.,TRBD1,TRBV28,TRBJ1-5,CASSLGTGGAGQPQHF,TGTGCCAGCAGTTTAGGGACAGGGGGCGCAGGTCAGCCCCAGCATTTT
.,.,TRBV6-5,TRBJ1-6,CASIISGGGSPLHF,TGTGCCAGCATCATCTCGGGGGGAGGATCACCCCTCCACTTT
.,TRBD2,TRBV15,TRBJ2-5,CATSRDNRASGRGFQETQYF,TGTGCCACCAGCAGAGATAACAGGGCTAGCGGGAGGGGTTTCCAAGAGACCCAGTACTTC
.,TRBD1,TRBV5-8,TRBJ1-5,CASSLELGQTNQPQHF,TGTGCCAGCAGCTTGGAACTGGGACAGACAAATCAGCCCCAGCATTTT
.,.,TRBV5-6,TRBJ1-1,CASTSPARNTEAFF,TGTGCCAGCACCTCCCCTGCGCGGAACACTGAAGCTTTCTTT
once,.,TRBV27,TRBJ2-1,CASSLLVRYNEQFF,TGTGCCAGCAGTTTATTAGTGAGGTACAATGAGCAGTTCTTC
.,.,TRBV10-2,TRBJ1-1,CASSDRKQGRGGYTEAFF,TGCGCCAGCAGTGACCGGAAACAGGGACGGGGTGGGTACACTGAAGCTTTCTTT
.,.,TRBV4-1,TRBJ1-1,CASSRAPSEAFF,TGCGCCAGCAGCCGAGCCCCCTCTGAAGCTTTCTTT
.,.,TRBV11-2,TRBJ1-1,CASSLRPRYDLNTEAFF,TGTGCCAGCAGCTTGCGACCGCGGTATGACCTGAACACTGAAGCTTTCTTT
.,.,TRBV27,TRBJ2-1,CASTSNSGAPNEQFF,TGTGCCAGCACGTCAAATAGCGGAGCCCCCAATGAGCAGTTCTTC
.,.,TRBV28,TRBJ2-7,CASRPPTEREQYF,TGTGCCAGCAGACCACCTACAGAACGGGAGCAGTACTTC
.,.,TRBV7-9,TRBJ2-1,CASSLSLGQNEQFF,TGTGCCAGCAGCTTATCCCTGGGCCAAAATGAGCAGTTCTTC
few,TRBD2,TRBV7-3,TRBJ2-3,CASSLRGASTDTQYF,TGTGCCAGCAGCTTGCGGGGGGCAAGCACAGATACGCAGTATTTT
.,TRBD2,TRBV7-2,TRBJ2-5,CASSFSTSWGRETQYF,TGTGCCAGCAGCTTTTCGACTAGCTGGGGCCGGGAGACCCAGTACTTC
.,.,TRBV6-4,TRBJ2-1,CASSDSGSINPNEQFF,TGTGCCAGCAGTGACTCGGGCTCTATAAACCCCAATGAGCAGTTCTTC
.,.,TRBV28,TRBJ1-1,CASSPQGGSMNTEAFF,TGTGCCAGCAGTCCACAGGGAGGGTCCATGAACACTGAAGCTTTCTTT
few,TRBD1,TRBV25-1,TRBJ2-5,CASSESGQGIGETQYF,TGTGCCAGCAGTGAATCGGGACAGGGGATAGGGGAGACCCAGTACTTC
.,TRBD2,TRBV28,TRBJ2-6,CASSSREGLVGANVLTF,TGTGCCAGCAGTTCTAGGGAGGGCCTAGTTGGGGCCAACGTCCTGACTTTC
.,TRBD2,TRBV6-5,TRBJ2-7,CASIYPGLGADEQYF,TGTGCCAGCATTTATCCGGGACTAGGGGCGGACGAGCAGTACTTC
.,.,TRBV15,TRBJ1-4,CATSRDLSQGGKLFF,TGTGCCACCAGCAGAGATCTGTCCCAGGGAGGAAAACTGTTTTTT
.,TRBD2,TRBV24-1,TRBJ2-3,CATSDGTSWADTQYF,TGTGCCACCAGTGATGGGACTAGCTGGGCAGATACGCAGTATTTT
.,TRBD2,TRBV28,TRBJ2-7,CASRAGGGWDEQYF,TGTGCCAGCAGAGCGGGAGGGGGCTGGGACGAGCAGTACTTC
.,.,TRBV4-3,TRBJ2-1,CASSQELTWFF,TGCGCCAGCAGCCAAGAACTCACTTGGTTCTTC